This T cell receptor (beta chain) emerged from a study of shared clonotypes between healthy human individuals (TCRdb year 2020). General notes on the study: The cohort included three men and a couple of women between 18 and 49 years of age. For each donor, CD4 naive and CD4 memory were each run on three plates, CD8 naive on two plates, and CD8 memory on one plate. To estimate repertoire size and how much clonotypes are shared between individuals, the study performed deep sequencing of blood TCR repertoires from a handful of healthy adults. Different laboratories and diverse techniques were used to prepare libraries and sequence TCR repertoires, to increase sequencing depth and limit assay-specific biases. Per donor, leukapheresis produced somewhere between about 0.9 and 9.5 billion PBMCs. What the work shows at the level of the full study, not this receptor alone: Higher generation probabilities were observed for clonotypes shared by all four sorted-subset donors than for non-shared clonotypes. Incomplete sequencing was indicated by rarefaction of sorted-subset datasets, despite the large sequencing depth. When a few donors were compared, the shared fraction of clonotypes was around 4.6% for naive CD4, approximately 3.3% for naive CD8, 2.3% for memory CD4, and around 0.4% for memory CD8. Sampling was restricted to blood, and TCR repertoires in tissues likely differ from the TCR repertoires found in blood. Larger estimated clonotype richness was generally found for naive subsets than for memory subsets. The small number of donors limited the genetic and exposure-history diversity represented. Based on pairwise subsampling, the degree of clonotype sharing among donors was expected to be affected by sequencing depth.

From its cysteine to its phenylalanine, the CDR3 spans 14 amino acids. The entry retains the CDR3 DNA only, 42 bases that are in frame from base 1. Cut back by 4 bases and 6 bases, the V and J ends lie 13 bases apart. CDR1 and CDR2 are read off the germline V gene as SGHRS and YFSETQ. The donors were healthy, HIV-negative adults with no recently reported acute infections or vaccinations. Every donor was a Caucasian adult living in Nashville, Tennessee, USA. CD4+ T cells were enriched by magnetic negative selection, after which naive cells were positively selected on CD45RA and the negative fraction was taken as the memory subset. Blood was obtained by leukapheresis, after which PBMCs were separated by Ficoll-Histopaque density gradient centrifugation and cryopreserved in liquid nitrogen vapor phase. Purity and quantity of every magnetically sorted T cell population were checked by analytical flow cytometry. From each sorted fraction, genomic DNA was isolated and quantified by UV absorbance on a Nanodrop 2000c.

Using the deep immunoSEQ assay, TCR CDR3 regions were amplified from genomic DNA by multiplex PCR. Genomic DNA extracted from each cell subset was distributed evenly over all wells of several immunoSEQ 96-well plates, and each plate served as one replicate. Each replicate PCR for sorted subsets received approximately 220 ng genomic DNA, equal to about 30,000 T cell genomes. Purified libraries were quantified with a Qubit 3.0 fluorometer, sized on a Bioanalyzer 2100, and re-quantified with the KAPA Library Quantification kit. Each immunoSEQ 96-well plate was sequenced on its own single-read 150-cycle Illumina NextSeq 550 flow cell. From the authors' description of their analysis: The immunoSEQ output contained only junctional sequences without quality scores, so filtering could not match that applied to full-length reads. Sequences were annotated with PyIR, a Python wrapper for IgBLAST v1.9, and V/J genes and CDR3 were assigned using IMGT germline references. Reads were removed for weak V/J assignments (E-value above 1e-6), missing CDR3, stop codons, out-of-frame junctions, or ambiguous translated residues. V3J clonotypes were defined by identical inferred V gene, J gene, and CDR3 amino acid sequence. To compute the percentage overlap between repertoires, the number of shared unique clonotypes was divided by the size of the smaller repertoire. RTK rarefaction, the Chao1 estimator, and Recon v2.1 estimates of unobserved clonotypes were used to assess repertoire richness. For all TCRbeta clonotypes obtained by the gDNA method from several donors, generation probabilities were computed with OLGA. TCRdb limited this immuneACCESS table to in-frame rearrangements with V and J called. A share of clones is missing; checked studies link under half to unresolved V genes, and the rest is unexplained. V, J and clone size derive from that table, while D and trimming were established from the DNA sequence. The sample table records 2 million to 2.5 million clones; 90% to 96% of these occur just once. The ten largest clones represent approximately 0.13% of the sample.

A remark on this clone: Its antigen is unknown. Per-base qualities were not stored, and no clone one base away is much larger.

The receptor was isolated from a man aged 18 to 35 in good health. Source material: naive CD4+ T cells sorted from blood. The cell subset or site label on this specimen signifies: CD45RA+ positively selected. Recombination joined TRBV5-1 with TRBJ2-2, with a weak D call of TRBD1 (5 bases match). The CDR3 protein: CASSPDPGPGELFF. The DNA sequence is given as TGCGCCAGCAGCCCGGACCCAGGGCCCGGGGAGCTGTTTTTT. Beyond the CDR3, the reference TRBV5-1 and TRBJ2-2 genes provide the residues; the full variable domain reads: KAGVTQTPRYLIKTRGQQVTLSCSPISGHRSVSWYQQTPGQGLQFLFEYFSETQRNKGNFPGRFSGRQFSNSRSEMNVSTLELGDSALYLCASSPDPGPGELFFGEGSRLTVL.